This T cell receptor beta chain was found in a study of blood T cell repertoires in COVID-19. The J segment lost 2 bases and the V segment lost 4 bases, leaving 15 bases of the junction unmatched. The germline CDR1 and CDR2 sequences are MNHNS and SASEGT. CDR3 length: 18 residues. Libraries were prepared by immunoSEQ multiplex PCR; TCRdb keeps only in-frame clonotypes and omits some of them. The table lists 200,000 to 250,000 clones, 80% to 90% of them singletons, with roughly 3.7% in the top ten. The V gene is TRBV6-1, the J gene TRBJ2-5, with 8 nucleotides matching TRBD2. The origin of this receptor is a woman between 25 and 40 years old who had been exposed to COVID-19. Sample: PBMCs or T cells enriched from blood (not recorded which). The CDR3 sequence is CASSAQKWSSGPQETQYF. The CDR3 nucleotides are TGTGCCAGCAGTGCCCAGAAATGGTCTAGCGGGCCGCAAGAGACCCAGTACTTC.